This T cell receptor beta chain was found in a study of blood T cells in healthy people across ages. Study-wide points: Long-lived donors had more naive CD4+ cells and higher diversity than aged donors. Diversity estimates from one million T cells were considered underestimates.

Worth noting for this clonotype: What it recognizes is unknown.

Using a J-beta primer mix together with a sample-barcoded 5' primer, a second PCR was run for roughly 6 to 12 cycles. TCRdb recomputed calls from the 5' RACE reads with MiXCR, one row per CDR3 protein. Seen here are about 780,000 distinct CDR3 sequences, roughly 24% observed once, and the top ten hold 3%. The CDR3 loop spans 13 amino acids. Trimming removed 3 bases at V and 6 bases at J, with 11 bases between. Isolating PBMCs gave at least 6.5 million of these cells per sample. The sample was also reused in another study, on T cells of mothers and their children. That paper states: In unrelated and related pairs, TCR recombination output is shaped in a similar way by thymic selection.

The chain has TRBV12-3 or TRBV12-4 and TRBJ1-1; unclear D gene. The clonotype comes from a boy between 10 and 17 years old in good health. Sequenced sample: blood. In DNA form, the CDR3 reads TGTGCCAGCAGTTTCCTTCCTCGATCTGAAGCTTTCTTT. This codes for CASSFLPRSEAFF.